A selection of T cell receptor beta chains follows, all from one sample in a study of siplizumab effects on memory and regulatory T cells. Data came from immunoSEQ multiplex PCR; TCRdb stores just in-frame clones and leaves some out. The top ten hold about 0.32% of the sample, which has 100,000 to 120,000 clones, about 92% seen once. The sample taken for sequencing was CD4+ T cells sorted from blood. The receptors derive from a human donor in good health. CDR3s include the opening cysteine and the closing phenylalanine or tryptophan. D genes are given only for firm matches. Expanded clones get a size class; other rows say once, few or many, or leave the size out.

v_gene	d_gene	abundance	j_gene	CDR3aa	CDR3nt
TRBV7-2	NA	NA	TRBJ1-5	CASSFLGGNQPQHF	TGTGCCAGCAGCTTCCTGGGAGGCAATCAGCCCCAGCATTTT
TRBV5-4	NA	NA	TRBJ1-2	CASSFKQDRGYTF	TGTGCCAGCAGCTTCAAACAGGACCGGGGCTACACCTTC
TRBV6-5	TRBD1	once	TRBJ2-2	CAARGQGNTGELFF	TGTGCCGCCCGGGGACAGGGGAACACCGGGGAGCTGTTTTTT
TRBV25-1	NA	NA	TRBJ2-7	CASSEWGIGSYEQYF	TGTGCCAGCAGTGAATGGGGGATTGGGTCCTACGAGCAGTACTTC
TRBV11-3	TRBD2	once	TRBJ2-1	CASSLGRALAGGRNEQFF	TGTGCCAGCAGCTTAGGCCGGGCCCTAGCGGGAGGACGCAATGAGCAGTTCTTC
TRBV7-9	NA	NA	TRBJ1-3	CASSLIEGNTIYF	TGTGCCAGCAGCCTGATCGAGGGAAACACCATATATTTT
TRBV5-8	NA	once	TRBJ1-3	CASTLTGASGNTIYF	TGTGCCAGCACCCTAACAGGAGCCTCTGGAAACACCATATATTTT
TRBV6-6	NA	NA	TRBJ2-7	CASSYSVPNEQYF	TGTGCCAGCAGTTACTCGGTCCCGAACGAGCAGTACTTC
TRBV10-3	TRBD2	once	TRBJ2-7	CAISPGLAGDFDF	TGTGCCATCAGTCCTGGACTAGCGGGAGATTTCGACTTC
TRBV19	TRBD1	NA	TRBJ2-3	CASRPYAGTGEEDTQYF	TGTGCCAGTAGACCATACGCCGGGACAGGGGAGGAAGATACGCAGTATTTT
TRBV5-8	NA	NA	TRBJ1-1	CASSRWGRNTEAFF	TGTGCCAGCAGCCGGTGGGGCCGGAACACTGAAGCTTTCTTT
TRBV6-5	NA	once	TRBJ1-1	CASSSRSRGQEEAFF	TGTGCCAGCAGTTCCCGGAGCAGGGGCCAAGAAGAAGCTTTCTTT
TRBV7-2	TRBD2	NA	TRBJ2-3	CASSLKLLAGGQDTQYF	TGTGCCAGCAGCTTAAAGTTACTAGCGGGAGGTCAAGATACGCAGTATTTT
TRBV7-2	NA	NA	TRBJ2-3	CASSRSLVADTQYF	TGTGCCAGCAGCCGATCACTGGTCGCAGATACGCAGTATTTT
TRBV6-6	NA	NA	TRBJ2-7	CASSYSRERDHEQYF	TGTGCCAGCAGTTACTCGAGGGAGAGAGACCACGAGCAGTACTTC
TRBV30	NA	NA	TRBJ1-5	CAWRNTGSGRGQPQHF	TGTGCCTGGAGAAATACGGGGTCGGGTAGAGGACAGCCCCAGCATTTT
TRBV7-8	TRBD2	NA	TRBJ2-5	CASSLAGGTSGRETQYF	TGTGCCAGCAGCTTAGCGGGTGGTACTAGCGGGAGAGAGACCCAGTACTTC
TRBV28	NA	NA	TRBJ1-2	CASLRVAGNAGGYTF	TGTGCCAGCCTCCGTGTAGCCGGGAACGCTGGGGGCTACACCTTC
TRBV6-5	NA	NA	TRBJ1-1	CASSYSMTGGVAEAFF	TGTGCCAGCAGTTACTCGATGACAGGCGGAGTCGCTGAAGCTTTCTTT
TRBV25-1	NA	NA	TRBJ1-2	CASSEEGTNYGYTF	TGTGCCAGCAGTGAGGAAGGAACTAACTATGGCTACACCTTC
TRBV7-8	TRBD2	NA	TRBJ2-7	CASSLAGSGGRYEQYF	TGTGCCAGCAGCTTAGCGGGTAGCGGGGGGCGGTACGAGCAGTACTTC
TRBV5-6	NA	NA	TRBJ1-1	CASSLGQTGDTEAFF	TGTGCCAGCAGCTTGGGCCAGACGGGGGACACTGAAGCTTTCTTT
TRBV6-1	NA	NA	TRBJ1-6	CASSADGGSNSPLHF	TGTGCCAGCAGTGCGGACGGAGGAAGTAATTCACCCCTCCACTTT
TRBV7-8	TRBD1	NA	TRBJ1-3	CASSLAKGAWGNTIYF	TGTGCCAGCAGCTTAGCAAAGGGGGCATGGGGAAACACCATATATTTT
TRBV5-6	NA	NA	TRBJ1-2	CASSDLRAGSYGYTF	TGTGCCAGCAGCGACCTCCGGGCAGGGAGCTATGGCTACACCTTC
TRBV19	NA	NA	TRBJ1-5	CASSAGRSNQPQHF	TGTGCCAGTAGCGCGGGTAGAAGCAATCAGCCCCAGCATTTT
TRBV5-8	TRBD2	NA	TRBJ2-1	CASSLGLAGVNEQFF	TGTGCCAGCAGCTTGGGACTAGCGGGAGTCAATGAGCAGTTCTTC
TRBV9	NA	NA	TRBJ2-7	CASSVVPGNTFEQYF	TGTGCCAGCAGCGTAGTCCCAGGTAACACCTTCGAGCAGTACTTC
TRBV7-9	TRBD1	NA	TRBJ2-5	CASSFRTGGTETQYF	TGTGCCAGCAGCTTCCGGACAGGGGGGACAGAGACCCAGTACTTC
TRBV5-1	NA	NA	TRBJ2-3	CASSPGAHGDTQYF	TGCGCCAGCAGTCCAGGGGCGCATGGAGATACGCAGTATTTT
TRBV21-1	NA	once	TRBJ2-3	CASSKARQGQSSTYTDTQYF	TGTGCCAGCAGCAAAGCGCGACAGGGCCAATCCTCAACTTACACAGATACGCAGTATTTT
TRBV7-8	NA	NA	TRBJ1-2	CASSLARRVRYGYTF	TGTGCCAGCAGCTTGGCCCGGAGGGTCCGATATGGCTACACCTTC
TRBV21-1	NA	NA	TRBJ2-7	CASSKETSGSYEQYF	TGTGCCAGCAGCAAAGAGACTAGCGGATCCTACGAGCAGTACTTC
TRBV6-5	TRBD1	NA	TRBJ1-5	CASSSGGGGSNQPQHF	TGTGCCAGCAGTTCAGGGGGCGGCGGGAGCAATCAGCCCCAGCATTTT
TRBV7-8	TRBD1	NA	TRBJ1-5	CASSLGQGADFLSQPQHF	TGTGCCAGCAGCTTAGGACAGGGGGCGGATTTTTTGAGTCAGCCCCAGCATTTT
TRBV7-2	TRBD1	NA	TRBJ2-7	CASSLDRGYEQYF	TGTGCCAGCAGCTTGGACAGGGGCTACGAGCAGTACTTC
TRBV19	TRBD1	NA	TRBJ2-1	CASSWRDRGLDEQFF	TGTGCCAGTAGCTGGAGGGACAGGGGTCTCGATGAGCAGTTCTTC
TRBV7-9	TRBD1	NA	TRBJ2-7	CASSATRTGLDEQYF	TGTGCCAGCAGCGCCACCCGGACAGGTTTAGACGAGCAGTACTTC
TRBV11-3	TRBD1	NA	TRBJ2-7	CASSKDRGATYEQYF	TGTGCCAGCAGCAAGGACAGGGGTGCAACCTACGAGCAGTACTTC
TRBV7-3	TRBD2	NA	TRBJ2-1	CASSLRLADNNEQFF	TGTGCCAGCAGCTTAAGGCTAGCGGACAACAATGAGCAGTTCTTC
TRBV29-1	NA	NA	TRBJ1-1	CSAMNTEAFF	TGCAGTGCAATGAACACTGAAGCTTTCTTT
TRBV27	TRBD2	NA	TRBJ2-5	CASSGTSGSGTTQYF	TGTGCCAGCAGTGGGACTAGCGGGAGTGGGACTACCCAGTACTTC
TRBV29-1	NA	NA	TRBJ2-7	CSARKGTSYEQYF	TGCAGCGCCAGAAAAGGGACCTCCTACGAGCAGTACTTC
TRBV4-1	NA	NA	TRBJ1-5	CASSQPGGRVNQPQHF	TGCGCCAGCAGCCAACCCGGCGGACGGGTTAATCAGCCCCAGCATTTT
TRBV7-3	TRBD1	NA	TRBJ1-1	CASSSRQGETEAFF	TGTGCCAGCAGCTCTAGACAGGGTGAGACTGAAGCTTTCTTT